The source of this T cell receptor beta chain is a study of beta chain features in type 1 diabetes. Study background: Examination covered roughly 100,000,000 sorted cells spanning all samples.

A note on this clone: Other DNA sequences within the sample encode an identical CDR3.

The CDR3 loop spans 14 amino acids. Per the germline V gene, CDR1 is KGHSH and CDR2 is LQKENI. Trimming stripped 0 bases from V and 0 bases from J, with 5 bases between. Of the isolated RNA, all was reverse transcribed, and so the sequenced material was expressed TCRB transcripts. Produced via immunoSEQ multiplex PCR; TCRdb's table is partial and in-frame only. The table records 860,000 or so clones, roughly 15% of them present only once. The sequence was collected from a woman younger than 30 in good health. This chain links TRBV18 with TRBJ1-2; no firm D call. Sequencing was carried out using naive CD4+ T cells from blood. CDR3 region: CASSPPAANYGYTF. The CDR3 DNA follows: TGTGCCAGCTCACCACCCGCAGCTAACTATGGCTACACCTTC. Full variable domain (outside the CDR3, taken from reference TRBV18 and TRBJ1-2): NAGVMQNPRHLVRRRGQEARLRCSPMKGHSHVYWYRQLPEEGLKFMVYLQKENIIDESGMPKERFSAEFPKEGPSILRIQQVVRGDSAAYFCASSPPAANYGYTFGSGTRLTVV.